Below, 2 T cell receptor beta chains from the same sample are listed, as sequenced in a study of post-analysis software for immune sequencing data. The library was made from cDNA and included unique molecular identifiers. TCRdb called the PCR reads again in MiXCR, with one record for every CDR3 protein. This repertoire shows 650,000 to 900,000 distinct CDR3 sequences, around 42% found once; its top ten account for approximately 5%. For these TCRs, the target antigens are not known. Points from the study as a whole: Roughly five TRBV segments, including TRBV5-6, TRBV5-1 and TRBV20-1, were more frequent in patients than controls.

Sequencing was done on a sample of blood. The source of these receptors is a girl between 5 and 17 years old with multiple sclerosis.

V usage is TRBV7-6 and J usage is TRBJ2-4, with 11 bases fitting TRBD1. The length of the CDR3 is 14 residues. Germline V gene data show CDR1 as SGHVS and CDR2 as FNYEAQ. Trimming cost V 4 bases and J 8 bases; bases outside gene matches: 4. CDR3 in DNA: TGTGCCAGCAGCTCCGGGACAGGGGGTTACATTCAGTACTTC. This encodes CASSSGTGGYIQYF.

This clonotype was counted a few times. This sequence joins TRBV20-1 and TRBJ2-7, with 8 bases aligning to TRBD2. Germline V CDR1 and CDR2: DFQATT, SNEGSKA (reference sequence). V shed 4 bases and J 0 bases; nucleotides not matched to a gene: 2. This CDR3 has 13 residues. The CDR3 reads CSAISGSSYEQYF. The CDR3 nucleotides are TGCAGTGCTATCAGCGGGAGCTCCTACGAGCAGTACTTC.